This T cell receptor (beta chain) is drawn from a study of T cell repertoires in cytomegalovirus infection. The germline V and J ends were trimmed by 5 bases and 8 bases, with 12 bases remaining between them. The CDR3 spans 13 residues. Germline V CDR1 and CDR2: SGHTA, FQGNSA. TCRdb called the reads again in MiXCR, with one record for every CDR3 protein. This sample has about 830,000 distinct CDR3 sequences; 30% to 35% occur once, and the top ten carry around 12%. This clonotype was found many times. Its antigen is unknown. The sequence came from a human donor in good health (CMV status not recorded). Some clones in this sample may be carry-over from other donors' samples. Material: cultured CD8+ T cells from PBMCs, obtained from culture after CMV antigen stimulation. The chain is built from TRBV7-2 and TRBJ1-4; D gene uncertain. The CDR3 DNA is TGTGCCAGCAGCCAAGAAGGTGGGGAAAAACTGTTTTTT. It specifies CASSQEGGEKLFF.